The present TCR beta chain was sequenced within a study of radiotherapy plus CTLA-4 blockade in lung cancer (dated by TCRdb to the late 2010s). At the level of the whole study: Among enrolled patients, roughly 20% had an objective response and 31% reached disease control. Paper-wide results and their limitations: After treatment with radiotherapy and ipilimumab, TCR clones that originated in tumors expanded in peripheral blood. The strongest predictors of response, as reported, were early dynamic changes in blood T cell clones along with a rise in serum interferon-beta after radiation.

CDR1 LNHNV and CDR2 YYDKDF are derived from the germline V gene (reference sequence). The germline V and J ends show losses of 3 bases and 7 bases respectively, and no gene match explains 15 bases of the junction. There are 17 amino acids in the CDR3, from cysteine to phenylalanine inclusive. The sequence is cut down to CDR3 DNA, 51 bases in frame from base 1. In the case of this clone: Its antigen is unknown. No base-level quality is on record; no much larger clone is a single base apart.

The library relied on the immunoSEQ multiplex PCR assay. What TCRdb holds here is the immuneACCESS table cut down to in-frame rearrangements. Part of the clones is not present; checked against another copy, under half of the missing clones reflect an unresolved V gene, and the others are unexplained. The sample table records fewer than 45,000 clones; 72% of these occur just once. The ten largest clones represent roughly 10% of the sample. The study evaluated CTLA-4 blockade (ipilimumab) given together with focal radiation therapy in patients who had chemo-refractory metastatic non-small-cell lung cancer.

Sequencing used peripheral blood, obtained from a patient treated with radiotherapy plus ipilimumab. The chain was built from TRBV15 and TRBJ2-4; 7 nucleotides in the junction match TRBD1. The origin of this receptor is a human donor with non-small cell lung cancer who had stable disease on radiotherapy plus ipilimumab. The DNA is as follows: TGTGCCACCAGCAGGGGGTTTGGGACAGAAGGTGGGAACATTCAGTACTTC. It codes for CATSRGFGTEGGNIQYF.